This T cell receptor (beta chain) was profiled in a study of cytomegalovirus exposure and HLA in healthy donors. General study results and limits: Overall, approximately 150 TCR beta chains were annotated as cytomegalovirus-associated. In the 120 validation repertoires, about 95% of cluster scores exceeded 0, per a later analysis. The classifier was said to identify cytomegalovirus status with high specificity and sensitivity.

Comment on this clone: Its antigen is still unknown.

The CDR3 is 16 residues long. Using immunoSEQ multiplex PCR, the repertoire was profiled, and TCRdb retains in-frame clones only, with some absent. Of about 170,000 clones in the sample, around nine tenths are singletons; the top ten hold roughly 1.5%. Sequencing was done on a sample of PBMCs. The V and J genes are TRBV21-1 and TRBJ1-2; the table names TRBD1, a call not compared with the DNA. TRBV21-1 is marked as a pseudogene. The TCR comes from a woman in her twenties or thirties in good health and CMV-seronegative. CDR3: CASSKALGAFNYGYTF. CDR3 in DNA: TGTGCCAGCAGCAAAGCGCTGGGGGCATTTAACTATGGCTACACCTTC.